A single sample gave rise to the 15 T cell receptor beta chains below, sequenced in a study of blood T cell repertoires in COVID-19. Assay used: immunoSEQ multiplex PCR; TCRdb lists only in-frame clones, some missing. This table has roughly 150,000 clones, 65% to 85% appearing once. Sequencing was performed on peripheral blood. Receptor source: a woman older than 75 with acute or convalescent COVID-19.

Here the CDR3 reads CASSQYGSAGGQEEQYF. The CDR3 DNA reads TGTGCCAGCAGCCAATATGGGTCCGCGGGAGGGCAGGAGGAGCAGTACTTC. This chain joins TRBV4-2 and TRBJ2-7; TRBD2 matches 9 bases. The CDR3 runs 17 residues. The ends lost 2 bases at V and 7 bases at J; junction bases unmatched: 15. Germline CDR1 LGHNA, CDR2 YNFKEQ.

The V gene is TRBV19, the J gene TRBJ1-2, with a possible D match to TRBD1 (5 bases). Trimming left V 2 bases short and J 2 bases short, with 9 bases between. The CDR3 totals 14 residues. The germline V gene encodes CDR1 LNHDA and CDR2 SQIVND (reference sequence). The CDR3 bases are TGTGCCAGTAGTATACAAGACAGCAACTATGGCTACACCTTC. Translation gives CASSIQDSNYGYTF.

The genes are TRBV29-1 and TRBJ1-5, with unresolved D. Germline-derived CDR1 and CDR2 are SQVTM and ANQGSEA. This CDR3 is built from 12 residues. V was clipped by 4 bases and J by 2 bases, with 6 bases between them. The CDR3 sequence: CSVAGGNQPQHF. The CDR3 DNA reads TGCAGCGTTGCCGGGGGCAATCAGCCCCAGCATTTT. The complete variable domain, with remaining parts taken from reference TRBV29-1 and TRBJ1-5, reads SAVISQKPSRDICQRGTSLTIQCQVDSQVTMMFWYRQQPGQSLTLIATANQGSEATYESGFVIDKFPISRPNLTFSTLTVSNMSPEDSSIYLCSVAGGNQPQHFGDGTRLSIL.

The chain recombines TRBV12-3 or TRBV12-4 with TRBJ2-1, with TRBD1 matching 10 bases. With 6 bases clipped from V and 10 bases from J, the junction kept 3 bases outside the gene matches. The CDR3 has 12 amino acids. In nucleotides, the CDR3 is TGTGCCAGCAGGGGGGACAGGGGCGAGCAGTTCTTC. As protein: CASRGDRGEQFF.

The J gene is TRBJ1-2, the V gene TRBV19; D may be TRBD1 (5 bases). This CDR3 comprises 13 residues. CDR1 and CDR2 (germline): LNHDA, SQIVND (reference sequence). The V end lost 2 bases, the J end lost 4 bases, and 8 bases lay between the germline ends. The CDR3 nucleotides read TGTGCCAGTAGTATAAGCCAGGGCTATGGCTACACCTTC. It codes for CASSISQGYGYTF.

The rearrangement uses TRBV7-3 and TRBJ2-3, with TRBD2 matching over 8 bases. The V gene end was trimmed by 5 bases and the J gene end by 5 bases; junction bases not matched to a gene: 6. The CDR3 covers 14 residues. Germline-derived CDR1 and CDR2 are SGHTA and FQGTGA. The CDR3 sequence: CASSRSGGGDTQYF. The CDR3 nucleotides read TGTGCCAGCAGCCGCTCGGGAGGGGGAGATACGCAGTATTTT.

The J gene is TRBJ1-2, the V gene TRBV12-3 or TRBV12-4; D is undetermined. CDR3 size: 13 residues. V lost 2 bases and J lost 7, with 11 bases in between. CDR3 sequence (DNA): TGTGCCAGCAGTTTAACGGGTTTGGGTGGCTACACCTTC. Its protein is CASSLTGLGGYTF.

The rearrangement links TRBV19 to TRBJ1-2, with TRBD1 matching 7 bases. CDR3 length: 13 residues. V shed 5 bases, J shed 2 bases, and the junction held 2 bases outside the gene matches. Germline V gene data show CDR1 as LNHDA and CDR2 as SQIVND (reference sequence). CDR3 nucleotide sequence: TGTGCCAGTAGTTCGGGACAGAACTATGGCTACACCTTC. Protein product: CASSSGQNYGYTF.

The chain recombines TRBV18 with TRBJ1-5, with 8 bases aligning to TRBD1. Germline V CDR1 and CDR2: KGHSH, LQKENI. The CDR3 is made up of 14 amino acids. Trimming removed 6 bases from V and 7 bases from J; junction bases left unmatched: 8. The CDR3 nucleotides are TGTGCCAGCTCTCCGGGACAGGTAGGCCAGCCCCAGCATTTT. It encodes CASSPGQVGQPQHF.

The CDR3 sequence: CASSMTSGGPYTGELFF. In DNA, the CDR3 is TGTGCCAGTAGTATGACCAGCGGGGGGCCTTACACCGGGGAGCTGTTTTTT. V is TRBV19 and J is TRBJ2-2, with 9 positions matching TRBD2. Germline V gives CDR1 LNHDA, CDR2 SQIVND (reference sequence). J lost 3 bases, V lost 3 bases, and 8 bases had no gene match. This CDR3 has 17 residues.

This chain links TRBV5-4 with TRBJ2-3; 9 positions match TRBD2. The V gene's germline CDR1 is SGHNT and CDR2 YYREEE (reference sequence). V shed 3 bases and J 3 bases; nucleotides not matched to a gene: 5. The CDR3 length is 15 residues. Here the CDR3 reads CASSSQAGGTDTQYF. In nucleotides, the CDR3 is TGTGCCAGCAGCTCCCAAGCGGGAGGTACAGATACGCAGTATTTT.

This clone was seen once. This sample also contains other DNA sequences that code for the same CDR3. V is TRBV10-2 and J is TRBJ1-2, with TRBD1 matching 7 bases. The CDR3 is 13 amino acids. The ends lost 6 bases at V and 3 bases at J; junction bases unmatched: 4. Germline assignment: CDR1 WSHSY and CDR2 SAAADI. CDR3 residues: CASSSTGDYGYTF. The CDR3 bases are TGCGCCAGCAGCTCAACAGGGGACTATGGCTACACCTTC.

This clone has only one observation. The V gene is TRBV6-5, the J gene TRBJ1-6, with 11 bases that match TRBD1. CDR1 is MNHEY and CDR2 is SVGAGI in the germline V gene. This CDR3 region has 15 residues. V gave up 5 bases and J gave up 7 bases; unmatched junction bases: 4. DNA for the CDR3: TGTGCCAGCAGTCGGGACAGGGGGTTCAATTCACCCCTCCACTTT. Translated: CASSRDRGFNSPLHF.

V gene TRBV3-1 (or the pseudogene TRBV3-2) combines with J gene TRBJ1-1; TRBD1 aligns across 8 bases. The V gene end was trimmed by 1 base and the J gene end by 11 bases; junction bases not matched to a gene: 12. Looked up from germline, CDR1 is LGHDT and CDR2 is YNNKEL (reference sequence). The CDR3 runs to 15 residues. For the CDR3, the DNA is TGTGCCAGCAGCCAAGGACCTCTGGACAGGGATAGCGCTTTCTTT. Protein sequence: CASSQGPLDRDSAFF.

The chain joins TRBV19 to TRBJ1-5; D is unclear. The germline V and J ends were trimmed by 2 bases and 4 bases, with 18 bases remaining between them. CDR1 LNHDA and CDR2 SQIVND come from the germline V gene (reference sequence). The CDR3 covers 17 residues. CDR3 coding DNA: TGTGCCAGTAGTATACCCCGAGGGCTTTCTGGAAATCAGCCCCAGCATTTT. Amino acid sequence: CASSIPRGLSGNQPQHF. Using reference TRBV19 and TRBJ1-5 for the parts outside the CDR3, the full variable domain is DGGITQSPKYLFRKEGQNVTLSCEQNLNHDAMYWYRQDPGQGLRLIYYSQIVNDFQKGDIAEGYSVSREKKESFPLTVTSAQKNPTAFYLCASSIPRGLSGNQPQHFGDGTRLSIL.